The sample holds a few counts of the clone carrying this TCR beta chain. The antigen is undetermined. The repertoire was sequenced with immunoSEQ multiplex PCR; TCRdb's copy has only in-frame clones and lacks some. The repertoire holds a few million clones, with 85% to 95% as singletons. V lost 0 bases and J lost 6, with 12 bases in between. CDR3 length equals 14 residues. The V gene's germline CDR1 is SGHNT and CDR2 YYREEE (reference sequence). This record belongs to a study of shared clonotypes between healthy human individuals. Across the study: Contributing individuals were two females and three males aged 18 to 49. CD4 naive and CD4 memory each took three plates per donor, while CD8 naive took two and CD8 memory one. Findings of the study overall: Estimated clonotype richness was generally higher in naive than memory subsets. The study found about 4.6% of naive CD4 clonotypes shared across a few donors.

Specimen: naive CD4+ T cells from PBMCs. The subset is: CD45RA+ positively selected. The receptor was isolated from a young man in good health. Some clones in this sample may be carry-over from other donors' samples. The chain has TRBV5-4 and TRBJ1-2, with D possibly being TRBD1 (5 bases). CDR3 protein: CASSLVGRGNGYTF. The CDR3 DNA reads TGTGCCAGCAGCTTGGTGGGACGGGGTAATGGCTACACCTTC.